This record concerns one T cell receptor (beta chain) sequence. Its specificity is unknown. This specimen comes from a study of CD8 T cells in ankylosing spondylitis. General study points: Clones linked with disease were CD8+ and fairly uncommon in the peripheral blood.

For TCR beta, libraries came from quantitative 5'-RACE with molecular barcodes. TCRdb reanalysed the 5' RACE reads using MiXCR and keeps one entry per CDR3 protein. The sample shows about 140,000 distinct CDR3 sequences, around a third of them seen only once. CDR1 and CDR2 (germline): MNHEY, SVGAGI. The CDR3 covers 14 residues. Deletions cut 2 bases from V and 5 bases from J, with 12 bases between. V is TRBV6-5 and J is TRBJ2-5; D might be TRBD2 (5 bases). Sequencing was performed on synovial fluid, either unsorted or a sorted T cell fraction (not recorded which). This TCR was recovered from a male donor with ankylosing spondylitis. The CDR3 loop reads CASSYQEGSETQYF. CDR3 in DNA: TGTGCCAGCAGTTACCAAGAGGGCTCGGAGACCCAGTACTTC.